This T cell receptor beta chain was sequenced in a study of response to subunit inactivated influenza vaccine. Each CDR3 protein gets one entry after TCRdb re-called the RT-PCR reads with MiXCR. The profile covers about 610,000 distinct CDR3 sequences, with roughly 15% appearing a single time and 11% taken by the ten largest. Study results and limitations: Each seasonal flu vaccination may recruit only limited new T cells, authors suggested.

CDR3 length: 13 amino acids. The germline V and J ends were trimmed by 5 bases and 4 bases, with 11 bases remaining between them. This clonotype came up many times. The antigen is not known. Sample: PBMCs from blood, taken 11 to 12 days after vaccination. The TCR sequence derives from a middle-aged man who received an inactivated influenza vaccine. This rearrangement joins TRBV12-3 or TRBV12-4 to TRBJ1-2; D uncertain. CDR3 sequence: CASSPDGAYGYTF. The CDR3 DNA reads TGTGCCAGCAGTCCGGATGGAGCCTATGGCTACACCTTC.